Here is one TCR beta chain with its context. Its antigen has not been determined. No much larger clonotype is one base removed from it; base qualities were not supplied. This sample was taken from a study of shared clonotypes between healthy human individuals (dated by TCRdb to between 2020 and 2021). Some background on the complete study: Three men and two women, aged 18 to 49 years, made up the cohort. Per donor, three plates each were used for CD4 naive and CD4 memory, two for CD8 naive, and one for CD8 memory. Blood TCR repertoires of about 5 healthy adults were deeply sequenced to estimate repertoire size and the extent of clonotype sharing between individuals. Libraries were prepared and TCR repertoires were sequenced by different laboratories using diverse techniques, in order to increase sequencing depth and limit assay-specific biases. Per donor, leukapheresis produced somewhere between about 0.9 and 9.5 billion PBMCs.

What the authors observed across the whole study: Sampling was limited to blood, and TCR repertoires in tissue likely differ from TCR repertoires in blood. Pairwise subsampling led to the expectation that sequencing depth would affect the degree of clonotype sharing among donors. Incomplete sequencing was indicated by rarefaction of sorted-subset datasets, despite the large sequencing depth. Clonotypes shared by all four sorted-subset donors showed higher generation probabilities than non-shared clonotypes. Across several donors, about 5.2% of naive CD4, more than 3% of naive CD8, around 2.1% of memory CD4, and approximately 0.4% of memory CD8 clonotypes were shared. Because the study included only a small number of donors, the genetic and exposure-history diversity represented was limited. Naive subsets generally had larger estimated clonotype richness than memory subsets.

Donors were healthy HIV-negative adults with no recently reported acute infections or vaccinations. Only Caucasian adults living in Nashville, Tennessee, USA were represented among the donors. The CD8 memory samples were a combination of magnetically selected CD45RO+ cells and CCR7-negative CD45RA+ effector memory (TemRA) cells. Blood was collected by leukapheresis, and PBMCs were isolated by Ficoll-Histopaque density gradient centrifugation and then cryopreserved in liquid nitrogen vapor phase. Analytical flow cytometry was used to check the purity and quantity of every magnetically sorted T cell population. Each sorted fraction had its genomic DNA isolated and then quantified by UV absorbance on a Nanodrop 2000c. Using the deep immunoSEQ assay, TCR CDR3 regions were amplified from genomic DNA by multiplex PCR. For each cell subset, the extracted genomic DNA was distributed evenly across all wells of several immunoSEQ 96-well plates, and each plate served as one replicate. For sorted subsets, each replicate PCR was loaded with 200 ng genomic DNA, equivalent to 30,000 to 35,000 T cell genomes. Purified libraries were quantified with a Qubit 3.0 fluorometer, sized on a Bioanalyzer 2100, and re-quantified with the KAPA Library Quantification kit. Each immunoSEQ 96-well plate was sequenced on its own single-read 150-cycle Illumina NextSeq 550 flow cell. The authors processed their data as follows. Because only junctional sequences without quality scores were contained in the immunoSEQ output, filtering matching that applied to full-length reads could not be performed. To assign V/J genes and CDR3, sequences were annotated using PyIR, a Python wrapper for IgBLAST v1.9, with IMGT germline references. Reads were removed for weak V/J assignments (E-value above 1e-6), missing CDR3, stop codons, out-of-frame junctions, or ambiguous translated residues. A V3J clonotype was defined by an identical inferred V gene, J gene, and CDR3 amino acid sequence. The percentage overlap between two repertoires was calculated by dividing the number of shared unique clonotypes by the size of the smaller repertoire. Richness of each repertoire was evaluated using RTK rarefaction, the Chao1 estimator, and Recon v2.1 estimates of unobserved clonotypes. Generation probabilities were computed with OLGA for all TCRbeta clonotypes obtained by the gDNA method from a handful of donors. In TCRdb, the immuneACCESS table is reduced to in-frame sequences with V and J assigned. These tables do not hold every clone; where another copy was compared, an unresolved V gene accounts for under half, and the others remain unexplained. That table furnishes V, J and clone size, whereas the DNA furnished D and trimming. The sample table lists about 380,000 clones, about 96% of them with a count of one. The ten largest clonotypes hold 0.32% of the sample.

The sequenced sample was memory CD8+ T cells sorted from blood. The sample's cell subset or site label, in plain terms: CD45RO+ cells pooled with CCR7-negative TemRA cells. This receptor was obtained from a man aged 25 to 40 in good health.

The nucleotides read TGTGCCAGCAGCTTGGTAGCGATCACCGGGGAGCTGTTTTTT. This is translated as CASSLVAITGELFF. The rearrangement combines TRBV7-2 with TRBJ2-2; TRBD2 is perhaps the D gene, given 5 matching bases. Trimming removed 3 bases from V and 4 bases from J, leaving 9 bases between the germline ends. The CDR3 covers 14 residues, taking in both the cysteine and the phenylalanine. Only CDR3 DNA is held: 42 bases, read in frame from base 1. CDR1 and CDR2 are read off the germline V gene as SGHTA and FQGNSA.